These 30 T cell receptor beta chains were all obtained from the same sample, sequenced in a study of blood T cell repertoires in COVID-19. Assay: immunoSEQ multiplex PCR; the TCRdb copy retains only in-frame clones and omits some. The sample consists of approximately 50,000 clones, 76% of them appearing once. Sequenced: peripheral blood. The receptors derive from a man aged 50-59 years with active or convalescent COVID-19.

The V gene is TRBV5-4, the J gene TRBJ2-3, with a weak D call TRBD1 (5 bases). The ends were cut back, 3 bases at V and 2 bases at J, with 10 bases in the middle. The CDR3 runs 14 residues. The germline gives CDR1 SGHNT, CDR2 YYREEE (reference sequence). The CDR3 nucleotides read TGTGCCAGCAGCTCGTCTGGGGCCACAGATACGCAGTATTTT. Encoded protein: CASSSSGATDTQYF.

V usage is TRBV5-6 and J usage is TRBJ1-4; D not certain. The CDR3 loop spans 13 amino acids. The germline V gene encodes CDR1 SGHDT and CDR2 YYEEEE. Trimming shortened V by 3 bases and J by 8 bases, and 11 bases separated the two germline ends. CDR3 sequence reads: CASSSSGSEKLFF. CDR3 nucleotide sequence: TGTGCCAGCAGCTCGTCGGGGTCCGAAAAACTGTTTTTT.

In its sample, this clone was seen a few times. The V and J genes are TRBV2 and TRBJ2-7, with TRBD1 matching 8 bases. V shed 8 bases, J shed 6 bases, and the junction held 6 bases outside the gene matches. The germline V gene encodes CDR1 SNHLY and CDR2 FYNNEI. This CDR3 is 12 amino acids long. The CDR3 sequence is CASGQGKVEQYF. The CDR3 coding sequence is TGTGCCAGCGGACAGGGAAAAGTCGAGCAGTACTTC.

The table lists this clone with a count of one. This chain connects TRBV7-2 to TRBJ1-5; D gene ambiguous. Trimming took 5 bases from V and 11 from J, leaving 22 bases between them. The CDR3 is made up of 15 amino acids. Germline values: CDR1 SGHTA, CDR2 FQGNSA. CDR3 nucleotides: TGTGCCAGCAGCGCGACGTCGGACTCTTTAGGTTCCCAGCATTTT. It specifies CASSATSDSLGSQHF.

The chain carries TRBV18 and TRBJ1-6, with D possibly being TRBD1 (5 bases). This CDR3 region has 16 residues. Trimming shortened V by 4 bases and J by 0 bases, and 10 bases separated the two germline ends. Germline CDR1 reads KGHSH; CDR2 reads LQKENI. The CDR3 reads CASSQQDVSYNSPLHF. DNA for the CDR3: TGTGCCAGCTCACAACAGGACGTCTCCTATAATTCACCCCTCCACTTT.

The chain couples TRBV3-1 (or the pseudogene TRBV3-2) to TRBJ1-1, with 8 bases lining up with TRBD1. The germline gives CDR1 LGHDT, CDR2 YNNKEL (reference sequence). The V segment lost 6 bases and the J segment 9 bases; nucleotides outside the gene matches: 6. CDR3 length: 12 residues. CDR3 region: CASRGQESKAFF. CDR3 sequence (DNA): TGTGCCAGCAGGGGACAGGAGTCGAAAGCTTTCTTT.

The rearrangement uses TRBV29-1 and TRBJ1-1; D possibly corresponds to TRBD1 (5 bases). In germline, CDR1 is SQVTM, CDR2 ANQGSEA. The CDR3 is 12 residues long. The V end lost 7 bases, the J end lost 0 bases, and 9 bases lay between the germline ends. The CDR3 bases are TGCAGCGCCGACAGTCTGAACACTGAAGCTTTCTTT. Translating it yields CSADSLNTEAFF.

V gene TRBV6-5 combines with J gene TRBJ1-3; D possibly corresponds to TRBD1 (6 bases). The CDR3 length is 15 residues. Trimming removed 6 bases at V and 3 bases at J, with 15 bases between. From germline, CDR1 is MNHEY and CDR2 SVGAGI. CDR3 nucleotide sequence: TGTGCCAGCAGCTATCAGGGGTTGGATGGAAACACCATATATTTT. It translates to CASSYQGLDGNTIYF.

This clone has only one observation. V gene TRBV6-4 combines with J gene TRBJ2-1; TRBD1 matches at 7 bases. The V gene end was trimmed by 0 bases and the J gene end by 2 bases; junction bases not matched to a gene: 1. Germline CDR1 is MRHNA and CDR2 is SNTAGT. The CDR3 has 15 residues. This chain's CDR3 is CASSDSGGAYNEQFF. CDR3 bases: TGTGCCAGCAGTGACTCAGGGGGCGCCTACAATGAGCAGTTCTTC.

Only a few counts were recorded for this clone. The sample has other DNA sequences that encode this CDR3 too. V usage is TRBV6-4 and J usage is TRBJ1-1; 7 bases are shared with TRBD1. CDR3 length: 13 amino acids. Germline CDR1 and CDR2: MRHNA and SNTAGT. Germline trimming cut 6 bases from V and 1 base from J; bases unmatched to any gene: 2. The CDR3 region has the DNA TGTGCCAGCAGCCGGACAGGGAACACTGAAGCTTTCTTT. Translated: CASSRTGNTEAFF.

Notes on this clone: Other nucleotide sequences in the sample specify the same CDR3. The CDR3 reads CASSLDRSNQPQHF. CDR3 bases: TGTGCCAGCAGCCTCGACAGGAGCAATCAGCCCCAGCATTTT. V is TRBV3-1 (or the pseudogene TRBV3-2) and J is TRBJ1-5, with TRBD1 as a possible D gene (6 bases). The germline CDR1 and CDR2 sequences are LGHDT and YNNKEL (reference sequence). The V gene lost 4 bases and the J gene lost 1 base, with 8 bases spanning the gap. CDR3 length equals 14 residues.

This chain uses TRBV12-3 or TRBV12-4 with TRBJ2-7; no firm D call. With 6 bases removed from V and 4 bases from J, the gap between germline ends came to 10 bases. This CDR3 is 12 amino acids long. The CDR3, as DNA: TGTGCCAGCAGCCGTTCGGGTTACGAGCAGTACTTC. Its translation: CASSRSGYEQYF.

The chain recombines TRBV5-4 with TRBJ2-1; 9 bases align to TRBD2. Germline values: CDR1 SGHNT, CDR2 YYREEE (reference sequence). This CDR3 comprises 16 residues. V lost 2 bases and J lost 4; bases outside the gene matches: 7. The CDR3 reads CASSFQSGRRYNEQFF. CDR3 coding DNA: TGTGCCAGCAGCTTTCAAAGCGGGAGGAGATACAATGAGCAGTTCTTC. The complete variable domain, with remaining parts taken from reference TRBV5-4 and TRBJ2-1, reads ETGVTQSPTHLIKTRGQQVTLRCSSQSGHNTVSWYQQALGQGPQFIFQYYREEENGRGNFPPRFSGLQFPNYSSELNVNALELDDSALYLCASSFQSGRRYNEQFFGPGTRLTVL.

CDR3 nucleotides: TGTGCCAGCAGCGTAGGAGCGGAGGCTGAAAAACTGTTTTTT. Translating gives CASSVGAEAEKLFF. The V and J genes are TRBV9 and TRBJ1-4; D call uncertain. The germline V gene has CDR1 SGDLS and CDR2 YYNGEE. Trimming took off 0 bases at V and 7 bases at J, with 10 bases between the two ends. This CDR3 is 14 amino acids long.

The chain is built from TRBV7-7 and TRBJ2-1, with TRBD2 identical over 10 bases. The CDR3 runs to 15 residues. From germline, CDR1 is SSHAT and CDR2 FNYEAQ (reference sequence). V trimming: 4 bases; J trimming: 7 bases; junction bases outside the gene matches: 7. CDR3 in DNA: TGTGCCAGCAGCTCCACAGCGGGAGGGGTGAATGAGCAGTTCTTC. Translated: CASSSTAGGVNEQFF.

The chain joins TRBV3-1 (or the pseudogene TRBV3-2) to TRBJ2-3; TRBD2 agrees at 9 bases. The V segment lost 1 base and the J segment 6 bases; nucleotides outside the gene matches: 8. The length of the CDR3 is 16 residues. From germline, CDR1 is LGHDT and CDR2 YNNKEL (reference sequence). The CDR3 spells CASSQGAGGRGDTQYF. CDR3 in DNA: TGTGCCAGCAGCCAAGGAGCGGGGGGCCGGGGGGATACGCAGTATTTT.

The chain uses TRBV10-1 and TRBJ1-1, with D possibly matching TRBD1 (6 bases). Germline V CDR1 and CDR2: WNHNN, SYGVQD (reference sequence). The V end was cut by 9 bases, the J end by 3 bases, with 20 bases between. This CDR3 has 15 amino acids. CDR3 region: CASWTTRGRDTEAFF. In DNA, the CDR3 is TGCGCCAGTTGGACTACGAGGGGGAGGGACACTGAAGCTTTCTTT.

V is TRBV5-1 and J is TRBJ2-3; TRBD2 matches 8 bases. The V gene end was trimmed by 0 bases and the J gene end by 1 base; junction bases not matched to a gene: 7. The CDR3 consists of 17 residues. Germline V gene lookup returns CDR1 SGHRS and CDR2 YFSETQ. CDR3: CASSLAVETSGTDTQYF. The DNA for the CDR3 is TGCGCCAGCAGCTTGGCCGTGGAGACTAGCGGCACAGATACGCAGTATTTT.

The chain's CDR3 is CASRGDGPYEQYF. The CDR3 bases are TGTGCCAGCAGAGGAGACGGCCCCTACGAGCAGTACTTC. The genes are TRBV2 and TRBJ2-7; D is unresolved. The CDR3 has 13 residues. V shed 6 bases and J shed 2 bases, with 11 bases lying between them. Germline CDR1 reads SNHLY; CDR2 reads FYNNEI.

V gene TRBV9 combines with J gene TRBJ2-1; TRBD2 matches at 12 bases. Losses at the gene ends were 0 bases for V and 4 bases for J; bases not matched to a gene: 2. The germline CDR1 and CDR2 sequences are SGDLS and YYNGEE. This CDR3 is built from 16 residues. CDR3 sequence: CASSVELAGGYNEQFF. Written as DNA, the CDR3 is TGTGCCAGCAGCGTAGAACTAGCGGGAGGATACAATGAGCAGTTCTTC.

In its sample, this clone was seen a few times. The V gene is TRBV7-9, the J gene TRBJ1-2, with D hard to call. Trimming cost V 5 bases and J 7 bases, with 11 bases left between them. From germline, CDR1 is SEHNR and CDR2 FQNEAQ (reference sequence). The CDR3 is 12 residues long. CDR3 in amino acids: CASSGSGGGYTF. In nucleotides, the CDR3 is TGTGCCAGCAGCGGCAGTGGTGGTGGCTACACCTTC.

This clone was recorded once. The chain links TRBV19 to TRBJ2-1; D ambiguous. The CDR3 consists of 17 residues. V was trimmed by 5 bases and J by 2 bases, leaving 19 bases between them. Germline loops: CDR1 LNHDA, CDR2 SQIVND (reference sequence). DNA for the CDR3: TGTGCCAGTAGTGCACGTTCTGGCGGCAAACCCTACAATGAGCAGTTCTTC. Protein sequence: CASSARSGGKPYNEQFF.

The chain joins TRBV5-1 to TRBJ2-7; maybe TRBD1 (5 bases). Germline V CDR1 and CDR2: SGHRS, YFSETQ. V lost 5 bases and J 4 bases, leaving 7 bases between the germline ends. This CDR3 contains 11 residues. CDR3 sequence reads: CASRGEYEQYF. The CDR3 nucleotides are TGCGCCAGCAGAGGGGAATACGAGCAGTACTTC.

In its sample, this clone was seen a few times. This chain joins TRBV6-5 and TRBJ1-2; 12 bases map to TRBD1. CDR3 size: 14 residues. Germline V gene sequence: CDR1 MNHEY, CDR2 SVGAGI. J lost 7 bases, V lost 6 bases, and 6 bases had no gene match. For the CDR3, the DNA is TGTGCCAGCAGCCCAGGGACAGGGGGCCGTGGCTACACCTTC. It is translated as CASSPGTGGRGYTF.

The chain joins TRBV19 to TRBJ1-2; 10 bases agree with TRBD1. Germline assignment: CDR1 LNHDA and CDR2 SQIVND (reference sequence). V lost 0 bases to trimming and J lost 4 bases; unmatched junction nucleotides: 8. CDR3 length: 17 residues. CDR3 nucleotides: TGTGCCAGTAGTATAGACCTCTCGACAGGGGGCGCCTATGGCTACACCTTC. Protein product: CASSIDLSTGGAYGYTF.

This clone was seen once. Here the CDR3 reads CASRTGPTNEKLFF. The CDR3 DNA reads TGTGCCAGTAGGACAGGGCCCACTAATGAAAAACTGTTTTTT. This chain connects TRBV19 to TRBJ1-4; 7 bases line up with TRBD1. The CDR3 consists of 14 residues. The V gene's germline CDR1 is LNHDA and CDR2 SQIVND (reference sequence). With 6 bases clipped from V and 2 bases from J, the junction kept 3 bases outside the gene matches.

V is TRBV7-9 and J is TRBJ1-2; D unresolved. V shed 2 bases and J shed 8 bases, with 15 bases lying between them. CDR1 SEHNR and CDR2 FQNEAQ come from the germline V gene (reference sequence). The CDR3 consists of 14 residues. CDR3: CASSLIAYGSGYTF. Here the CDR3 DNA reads TGTGCCAGCAGCTTAATCGCGTACGGGAGCGGCTACACCTTC.

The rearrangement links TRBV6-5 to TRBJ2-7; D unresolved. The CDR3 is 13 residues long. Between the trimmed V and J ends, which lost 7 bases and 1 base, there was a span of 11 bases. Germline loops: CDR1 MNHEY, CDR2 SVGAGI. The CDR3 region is CASTQTDSYEQYF. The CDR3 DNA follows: TGTGCCAGCACACAGACGGATTCCTACGAGCAGTACTTC.

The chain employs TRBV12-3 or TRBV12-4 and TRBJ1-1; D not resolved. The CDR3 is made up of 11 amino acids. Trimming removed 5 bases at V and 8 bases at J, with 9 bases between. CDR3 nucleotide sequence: TGTGCCAGCAGTCTCACATGGGAAGCTTTCTTT. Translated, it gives CASSLTWEAFF.

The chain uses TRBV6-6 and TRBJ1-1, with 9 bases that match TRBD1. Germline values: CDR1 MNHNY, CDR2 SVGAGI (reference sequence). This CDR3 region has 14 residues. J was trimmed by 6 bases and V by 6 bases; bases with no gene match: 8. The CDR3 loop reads CASRRGQGRAEAFF. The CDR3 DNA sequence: TGTGCCAGCAGGCGCGGACAGGGGAGAGCTGAAGCTTTCTTT.